This TCR beta chain stems from a study of Ad26.COV2.S vaccination and SARS-CoV-2 variants. Study summary: Intramuscular Ad26.COV2.S at 5x10^10 or 1x10^11 viral particles. The study's findings and limits: While placebo recipients had lower spike-specific TCR breadth, vaccine recipients had more. Total responses of T cells may have been underestimated by the analyses of TCR breadth and depth.

V lost 3 bases to trimming and J lost 1 base, with 13 bases between them. The CDR3 is made up of 15 amino acids. Germline CDR1 is MNHNY and CDR2 is SVGAGI (reference sequence). Sample treatment: about 20 received Ad26.COV2.S at low or high dose, single or two shots; several received placebo; per-sample allocation not given. Specimen acquisition occurred on day 63 following the initial vaccine or placebo injection. Participants' vaccine, an Ad26 vector, delivered Wuhan-strain SARS-CoV-2 spike. Notes on this clone: The antigen remains unidentified.

Clones were sequenced by immunoSEQ multiplex PCR, and TCRdb holds only the in-frame ones, with some missing. Here the sample spans about 680,000 clones, approximately 88% being singletons. The sequencing used peripheral blood, collected in a trial of Ad26.COV2.S vaccine versus placebo. The source is a person between 18 and 59 years old who received the Ad26.COV2.S COVID-19 vaccine or a placebo. The J gene is TRBJ2-7, the V gene TRBV6-6; D remains ambiguous. The CDR3 bases are TGTGCCAGCAGTTATCCGCAGTTGGGGTCCTACGAGCAGTACTTC. This gives the protein CASSYPQLGSYEQYF.